Shown below are 2 T cell receptor beta chains from a single sample sequenced in a study of OX40 agonist ivuxolimab in advanced cancers. The table came from immunoSEQ multiplex PCR; TCRdb's copy has only in-frame clones and leaves some out. This table holds about 20,000 clones, 78% found once. Sequencing was performed on CD4+ or CD8+ T cells sorted from blood, taken in a trial of the OX40 agonist ivuxolimab. The receptor set was obtained from an adult with an advanced solid tumor such as melanoma, head and neck, liver or kidney cancer.

The chain joins TRBV2 to TRBJ1-5; D is unclear. Trimming shortened V by 2 bases and J by 4 bases, and 9 bases separated the two germline ends. CDR3 size: 14 residues. Germline CDR1 reads SNHLY; CDR2 reads FYNNEI. The CDR3 region is CASSEMGFNQPQHF. CDR3 bases: TGTGCCAGCAGTGAAATGGGCTTTAATCAGCCCCAGCATTTT.

This chain connects TRBV7-9 to TRBJ1-5, with TRBD1 identical over 7 bases. V shed 2 bases, J shed 2 bases, and the junction held 6 bases outside the gene matches. The CDR3 totals 16 residues. Germline V gene data show CDR1 as SEHNR and CDR2 as FQNEAQ (reference sequence). The CDR3 spells CASSLSPGTGNQPQHF. CDR3 sequence (DNA): TGTGCCAGCAGCTTATCACCCGGGACAGGCAATCAGCCCCAGCATTTT.